A selection of T cell receptor beta chains follows, all from one sample in a study of shared clonotypes between healthy human individuals. The assay was immunoSEQ multiplex PCR, and TCRdb's table has in-frame clones only and misses some. This table has about 2 million clones, roughly 96% appearing once. Input material: naive CD4+ T cells sorted from blood. The receptors originated from a man aged 18-30 years in good health. Both conserved end residues are part of each CDR3. The order of the fields is CDR3 protein, CDR3 DNA, V gene, clone size, D gene, J gene. A D gene is named only where the DNA matches it firmly. Clone size appears in some rows only: once, few, many, or a class for an expanded clone.

CDR3aa: CASSFRDRGRYEQYF
CDR3nt: TGCGCCAGCAGCTTCAGGGACAGGGGGCGCTACGAGCAGTACTTC
v_gene: TRBV5-1
abundance: .
d_gene: TRBD1
j_gene: TRBJ2-7

CDR3aa: CASQGGLAGQETQYF
CDR3nt: TGTGCCAGCCAGGGGGGACTAGCGGGACAAGAGACCCAGTACTTC
v_gene: TRBV7-9
abundance: .
d_gene: TRBD2
j_gene: TRBJ2-5

CDR3aa: CAISESGTMNEKLFF
CDR3nt: TGTGCCATCAGTGAGTCTGGGACCATGAATGAAAAACTGTTTTTT
v_gene: TRBV10-3
abundance: .
d_gene: .
j_gene: TRBJ1-4

CDR3aa: CSVEVSPGMNYGYTF
CDR3nt: TGCAGCGTTGAAGTATCCCCAGGCATGAACTATGGCTACACCTTC
v_gene: TRBV29-1
abundance: .
d_gene: .
j_gene: TRBJ1-2

CDR3aa: CASSVGLAGGSTDTQYF
CDR3nt: TGTGCCAGCAGCGTCGGACTAGCGGGAGGGTCGACAGATACGCAGTATTTT
v_gene: TRBV9
abundance: .
d_gene: TRBD2
j_gene: TRBJ2-3

CDR3aa: CASSLGGLNEKLFF
CDR3nt: TGTGCCAGCAGCCTAGGGGGCCTAAATGAAAAACTGTTTTTT
v_gene: TRBV5-4
abundance: .
d_gene: TRBD1
j_gene: TRBJ1-4

CDR3aa: CASSLGQGALGNTIYF
CDR3nt: TGTGCCAGCAGCTTGGGACAGGGGGCGTTGGGAAACACCATATATTTT
v_gene: TRBV5-6
abundance: once
d_gene: TRBD1
j_gene: TRBJ1-3

CDR3aa: CASSVAGRGDVEEQYF
CDR3nt: TGTGCCAGCAGCGTAGCTGGGCGGGGGGACGTAGAGGAGCAGTACTTC
v_gene: TRBV9
abundance: .
d_gene: TRBD2
j_gene: TRBJ2-7

CDR3aa: CASSQDHWRGRNEQFF
CDR3nt: TGCGCCAGCAGCCAAGATCATTGGCGGGGGCGGAATGAGCAGTTCTTC
v_gene: TRBV4-1
abundance: .
d_gene: .
j_gene: TRBJ2-1

CDR3aa: CASSLERGKTQYF
CDR3nt: TGCGCCAGCAGCTTGGAAAGGGGAAAGACCCAGTACTTC
v_gene: TRBV5-1
abundance: .
d_gene: .
j_gene: TRBJ2-5

CDR3aa: CASSYHAGDITDTQYF
CDR3nt: TGTGCCAGCAGTTACCATGCAGGGGACATCACAGATACGCAGTATTTT
v_gene: TRBV6-5
abundance: .
d_gene: .
j_gene: TRBJ2-3